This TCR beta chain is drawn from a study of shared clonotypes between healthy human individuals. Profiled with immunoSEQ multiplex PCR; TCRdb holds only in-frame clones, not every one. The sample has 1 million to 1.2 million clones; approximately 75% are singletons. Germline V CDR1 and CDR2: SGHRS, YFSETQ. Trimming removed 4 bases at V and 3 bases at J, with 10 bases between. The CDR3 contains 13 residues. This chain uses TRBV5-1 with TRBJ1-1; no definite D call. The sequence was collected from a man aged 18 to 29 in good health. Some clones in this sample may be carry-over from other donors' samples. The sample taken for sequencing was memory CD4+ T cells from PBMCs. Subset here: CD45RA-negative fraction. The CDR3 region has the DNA TGCGCCAGCAGCCTGTGGGGAGACACTGAAGCTTTCTTT. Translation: CASSLWGDTEAFF.